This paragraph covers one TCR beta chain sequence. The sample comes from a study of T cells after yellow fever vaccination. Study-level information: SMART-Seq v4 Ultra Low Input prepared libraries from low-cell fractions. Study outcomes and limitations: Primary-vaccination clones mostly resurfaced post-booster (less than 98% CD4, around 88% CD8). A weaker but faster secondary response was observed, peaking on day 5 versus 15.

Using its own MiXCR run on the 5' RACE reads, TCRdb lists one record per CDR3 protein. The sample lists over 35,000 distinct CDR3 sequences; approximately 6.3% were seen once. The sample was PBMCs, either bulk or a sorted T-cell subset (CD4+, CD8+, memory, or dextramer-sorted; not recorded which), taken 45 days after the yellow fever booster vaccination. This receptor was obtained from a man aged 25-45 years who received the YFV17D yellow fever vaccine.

The CDR3 region has the DNA TGTGCCAGCAGCCGCCTAACTAGCGGGAGAAACAATGAGCAGTTCTTC. Its protein is CASSRLTSGRNNEQFF. The chain is built from TRBV14 and TRBJ2-1; 11 nucleotides match TRBD2. Germline CDR1 is SGHDN and CDR2 is FVKESK. The V segment lost 4 bases and the J segment 5 bases; nucleotides outside the gene matches: 7. The CDR3 has 16 amino acids. The full variable domain, its missing parts supplied by reference TRBV14 and TRBJ2-1, is EAGVTQFPSHSVIEKGQTVTLRCDPISGHDNLYWYRRVMGKEIKFLLHFVKESKQDESGMPNNRFLAERTGGTYSTLKVQPAELEDSGVYFCASSRLTSGRNNEQFFGPGTRLTVL.